One and the same sample provided the 32 T cell receptor beta chains below, sequenced in a study of blood T cell repertoires in COVID-19. Data came from immunoSEQ multiplex PCR; TCRdb stores just in-frame clones and leaves some out. The table lists around 49,000 clones, approximately 85% of them singletons. Sample: peripheral blood. The origin of the receptors is a woman in her sixties or seventies with acute or convalescent COVID-19.

The table lists this clone with a few counts. This chain links TRBV11-1 with TRBJ1-3, with 7 bases matching TRBD1. The CDR3 runs to 15 residues. Trimming cost V 5 bases and J 0 bases; bases outside gene matches: 4. The V gene's germline CDR1 is SGHAT and CDR2 FQDESV (reference sequence). CDR3 loop: CASSPGQRSGNTIYF. CDR3 in DNA: TGTGCCAGCAGCCCGGGACAGCGCTCTGGAAACACCATATATTTT.

The chain recombines TRBV7-8 with TRBJ1-2; TRBD1 matches at 8 bases. Unmatched junction bases numbered 7, after V lost 3 bases and J lost 4 bases. This CDR3 has 15 amino acids. CDR1 and CDR2 (germline): SGHVS, FQNEAQ. CDR3 protein: CASSFYRQGTYGYTF. The DNA of the CDR3 is TGTGCCAGCAGCTTCTACCGACAGGGGACCTATGGCTACACCTTC.

This clone has only one observation. The chain recombines TRBV30 with TRBJ2-3; TRBD1 might be the D (5 bases). The CDR3 loop spans 13 amino acids. The V gene lost 3 bases and the J gene lost 2 bases, with 9 bases spanning the gap. The germline V gene has CDR1 GTSNPN and CDR2 SVGIG (reference sequence). The DNA of the CDR3 is TGTGCCTGGAGCCTGGGGCTCACAGATACGCAGTATTTT. It codes for CAWSLGLTDTQYF.

V gene TRBV6-2 or TRBV6-3 combines with J gene TRBJ2-5, with TRBD2 identical over 14 bases. Germline-derived CDR1 and CDR2 are MNHEY and SVGEGT. This CDR3 is built from 17 residues. The junction had 6 bases not matched to a gene; V was cut back by 5 bases and J by 1 base. CDR3 sequence: CASSTRTSGRPQETQYF. CDR3 sequence (DNA): TGTGCCAGCAGTACGCGGACTAGCGGGAGGCCCCAAGAGACCCAGTACTTC.

V usage is TRBV6-5 and J usage is TRBJ1-1; 9 bases fit TRBD1. Germline V gene sequence: CDR1 MNHEY, CDR2 SVGAGI. The CDR3 is made up of 15 amino acids. J lost 5 bases, V lost 2 bases, and 6 bases had no gene match. The DNA for the CDR3 is TGTGCCAGCAGTTACGGCGGGACAGGGAGTACTGAAGCTTTCTTT. Translating gives CASSYGGTGSTEAFF.

V gene TRBV15 combines with J gene TRBJ2-1; D may be TRBD1 (7 bases). Between the trimmed V and J ends, which lost 0 bases and 5 bases, there was a span of 20 bases. This CDR3 comprises 18 residues. Germline values: CDR1 LNHNV, CDR2 YYDKDF (reference sequence). For the CDR3, the DNA is TGTGCCACCAGCAGAGACAGGGCGAAGGGGGCGGGAAACAATGAGCAGTTCTTC. Translation: CATSRDRAKGAGNNEQFF.

This clone occurred a few times. The chain employs TRBV28 and TRBJ1-1; TRBD1 aligns across 8 bases. V shed 8 bases and J 1 base; nucleotides not matched to a gene: 9. The CDR3 contains 15 residues. Germline V gene lookup returns CDR1 MDHEN and CDR2 SYDVKM. CDR3 nucleotide sequence: TGTGCCAGCCGATGGACAGGGAACCGGAACACTGAAGCTTTCTTT. The encoded protein is CASRWTGNRNTEAFF.

The chain couples TRBV6-5 to TRBJ1-2, with 8 bases lining up with TRBD1. The CDR3 is 14 amino acids. Germline V gene data show CDR1 as MNHEY and CDR2 as SVGAGI. J was trimmed by 3 bases and V by 7 bases; bases with no gene match: 7. DNA of the CDR3: TGTGCCAGCACCCGGAGACAGGGGCACTATGGCTACACCTTC. Encoded protein: CASTRRQGHYGYTF.

This rearrangement joins TRBV3-1 (or the pseudogene TRBV3-2) to TRBJ2-2; the match to TRBD2 covers 11 bases. This CDR3 contains 15 residues. V lost 7 bases, J lost 4 bases, and 5 bases stayed unmatched. From germline, CDR1 is LGHDT and CDR2 YNNKEL (reference sequence). The CDR3, as DNA: TGTGCCAGCACACTTAGCGGGGGGGCCACCGGGGAGCTGTTTTTT. Residues: CASTLSGGATGELFF.

The chain recombines TRBV12-5 with TRBJ1-3; D gene unclear. The CDR3 sequence is 14 residues long. Between the trimmed V and J ends, which lost 1 base and 0 bases, there was a span of 4 bases. Germline values: CDR1 LGHNT, CDR2 FRNRAP. This CDR3 reads CASGLASSGNTIYF. Here the CDR3 DNA reads TGTGCTAGTGGTTTGGCCAGCTCTGGAAACACCATATATTTT.

V and J are TRBV7-3 and TRBJ2-1; TRBD2 agrees at 7 bases. J was trimmed by 2 bases and V by 5 bases; bases with no gene match: 12. Germline-derived CDR1 and CDR2 are SGHTA and FQGTGA. The CDR3 contains 17 residues. The CDR3 DNA is TGTGCCAGCAGCCAAGAACGCGGGGAGGGTCCCTACAATGAGCAGTTCTTC. Residues: CASSQERGEGPYNEQFF.

The V call is TRBV6-5, the J call TRBJ1-4; 9 bases agree with TRBD1. This CDR3 has 13 residues. Germline values: CDR1 MNHEY, CDR2 SVGAGI. The V segment lost 6 bases and the J segment 8 bases; nucleotides outside the gene matches: 4. CDR3 sequence: CASRKTGGEKLFF. The DNA of the CDR3 is TGTGCCAGCAGGAAGACAGGGGGGGAAAAACTGTTTTTT.

V usage is TRBV19 and J usage is TRBJ1-4; maybe TRBD1 (5 bases). The V gene lost 7 bases and the J gene lost 7 bases, with 19 bases spanning the gap. Germline CDR1 and CDR2: LNHDA and SQIVND (reference sequence). CDR3 length: 15 residues. CDR3 DNA sequence: TGTGCCAGTAACGCCCAGGGAGGGAGTAGTGAAAAACTGTTTTTT. It codes for CASNAQGGSSEKLFF.

This clone came up a few times. This chain links TRBV19 with TRBJ1-4; weak D call: TRBD1 (5 bases). Germline-derived CDR1 and CDR2 are LNHDA and SQIVND (reference sequence). The CDR3 length is 14 residues. Trimming pared 5 bases from V and 0 bases from J, leaving 7 bases between. The CDR3 DNA reads as TGTGCCAGTAGTCCGACAGCAACTAATGAAAAACTGTTTTTT. Its translation is CASSPTATNEKLFF.

V is TRBV7-8 and J is TRBJ1-6; TRBD1 matches at 8 bases. The V segment lost 3 bases and the J segment 8 bases; nucleotides outside the gene matches: 3. This CDR3 has 14 amino acids. Per germline, CDR1 SGHVS and CDR2 FQNEAQ. The CDR3 DNA is TGTGCCAGCAGCTTGATGACAGGGGATTCACCCCTCCACTTT. It encodes CASSLMTGDSPLHF.

Here the CDR3 DNA reads TGTGCCACGACCCCCGGACAGGGGCTTAATGGGTGGAACACTGAAGCTTTCTTT. Protein: CATTPGQGLNGWNTEAFF. The chain is built from TRBV19 and TRBJ1-1; 9 nucleotides agree with TRBD1. The CDR3 runs 18 residues. The germline V gene has CDR1 LNHDA and CDR2 SQIVND (reference sequence). V dropped 10 bases and J dropped 1; count of bases not matched to a gene: 19.

This rearrangement joins TRBV9 to TRBJ2-1, with TRBD1 matching over 9 bases. The germline V gene has CDR1 SGDLS and CDR2 YYNGEE. V was pared by 4 bases and J by 7 bases, with 6 bases of the junction left unmatched. This CDR3 region has 14 residues. CDR3 sequence reads: CASSPGTGINEQFF. The CDR3 coding sequence is TGTGCCAGCAGCCCCGGGACAGGGATTAATGAGCAGTTCTTC. Combining the CDR3 with reference TRBV9 and TRBJ2-1 gives the whole variable domain DSGVTQTPKHLITATGQRVTLRCSPRSGDLSVYWYQQSLDQGLQFLIQYYNGEERAKGNILERFSAQQFPDLHSELNLSSLELGDSALYFCASSPGTGINEQFFGPGTRLTVL.

The rearrangement links TRBV27 to TRBJ1-1; D not resolved. The germline CDR1 and CDR2 sequences are MNHEY and SMNVEV (reference sequence). The CDR3 sequence is 13 residues long. V was clipped by 6 bases and J by 5 bases, with 13 bases between them. The CDR3 loop reads CASRMEARTEAFF. The CDR3 DNA reads as TGTGCCAGCAGAATGGAGGCCCGGACTGAAGCTTTCTTT.

V usage is TRBV5-4 and J usage is TRBJ1-1; 7 nucleotides align to TRBD1. V dropped 2 bases and J dropped 4; count of bases not matched to a gene: 8. Germline CDR1 SGHNT, CDR2 YYREEE (reference sequence). This CDR3 is built from 15 residues. The CDR3 spells CASSFPTGLGTEAFF. For the CDR3, the DNA is TGTGCCAGCAGCTTTCCGACAGGGCTAGGCACTGAAGCTTTCTTT. Full variable domain (remainder filled in from reference TRBV5-4 and TRBJ1-1): ETGVTQSPTHLIKTRGQQVTLRCSSQSGHNTVSWYQQALGQGPQFIFQYYREEENGRGNFPPRFSGLQFPNYSSELNVNALELDDSALYLCASSFPTGLGTEAFFGQGTRLTVV.

As DNA, the CDR3 is TGTGCCAGTAGTATGCCACCACGGGACATCTATGGCTACACCTTC. As protein: CASSMPPRDIYGYTF. This chain joins TRBV19 and TRBJ1-2; the D gene is possibly TRBD1 (6 bases). The CDR3 has 15 residues. V lost 3 bases and J 4 bases, leaving 15 bases between the germline ends. CDR1 is LNHDA and CDR2 is SQIVND in the germline V gene (reference sequence).

The V call is TRBV7-2, the J call TRBJ1-1, with a possible D match to TRBD1 (6 bases). The CDR3 is made up of 15 amino acids. Germline V gene lookup returns CDR1 SGHTA and CDR2 FQGNSA. The V gene lost 2 bases and the J gene lost 3 bases, with 13 bases spanning the gap. The CDR3 region has the DNA TGTGCCAGCAGCTTATCTGGGGGGGGCCACACTGAAGCTTTCTTT. Translating gives CASSLSGGGHTEAFF.

This clone appeared once. The rearrangement joins TRBV7-2 to TRBJ2-1; D is uncertain. V was cut by 5 bases and J by 7 bases, with 6 bases left in between. The CDR3 consists of 11 residues. Germline CDR1 reads SGHTA; CDR2 reads FQGNSA. CDR3 DNA: TGTGCCAGCAGCCTTAGAAATGAGCAGTTCTTC. The encoded protein is CASSLRNEQFF.

This clone was recorded a few times. The chain carries TRBV14 and TRBJ1-1, with TRBD1 identical over 7 bases. The CDR3 contains 15 residues. Germline values: CDR1 SGHDN, CDR2 FVKESK. Unmatched junction bases numbered 3, after V lost 1 base and J lost 1 base. The CDR3, as DNA: TGTGCCAGCAGCCAAGGAGACAGGGCGAACACTGAAGCTTTCTTT. It specifies CASSQGDRANTEAFF.

The V call is TRBV18, the J call TRBJ1-5, with D perhaps TRBD1 (6 bases). Per germline, CDR1 KGHSH and CDR2 LQKENI. This CDR3 has 15 amino acids. Between the trimmed V and J ends, which lost 2 bases and 7 bases, there was a span of 15 bases. In nucleotides, the CDR3 is TGTGCCAGCTCACCATCGGCAGGGGAGGGACAGCCCCAGCATTTT. Translating it yields CASSPSAGEGQPQHF.

The DNA of the CDR3 is TGTGCCAGCAGTCGGCCGGGGGGAAACACCGGGGAGCTGTTTTTT. It specifies CASSRPGGNTGELFF. The rearrangement uses TRBV28 and TRBJ2-2, with 7 bases lining up with TRBD2. V lost 5 bases, J lost 2 bases, and 5 bases stayed unmatched. Germline values: CDR1 MDHEN, CDR2 SYDVKM. The CDR3 sequence is 15 residues long.

This chain links TRBV6-5 with TRBJ1-1; perhaps TRBD1 as D (6 bases). Germline V lookup: CDR1 MNHEY, CDR2 SVGAGI. V shed 2 bases and J shed 1 base, with 11 bases lying between them. This CDR3 has 15 residues. The CDR3 here is CASSYEKQGNTEAFF. Here the CDR3 DNA reads TGTGCCAGCAGTTACGAGAAACAGGGGAACACTGAAGCTTTCTTT.

The chain couples TRBV25-1 to TRBJ2-4; 9 bases match TRBD2. J gave up 4 bases and V 3 bases, and 13 bases lay outside the gene matches. Germline lookup yields CDR1 MGHDK and CDR2 SYGVNS. The CDR3 loop spans 18 amino acids. Written as DNA, the CDR3 is TGTGCCAGCAGTGATACCGGGACTAGCCCCAGTGGAAAAAACATTCAGTACTTC. Translation: CASSDTGTSPSGKNIQYF. The complete variable domain, with remaining parts taken from reference TRBV25-1 and TRBJ2-4, reads EADIYQTPRYLVIGTGKKITLECSQTMGHDKMYWYQQDPGMELHLIHYSYGVNSTEKGDLSSESTVSRIRTEHFPLTLESARPSHTSQYLCASSDTGTSPSGKNIQYFGAGTRLSVL.

The gene calls are TRBV28 and TRBJ1-2, with TRBD1 matching over 7 bases. CDR1 and CDR2 (germline): MDHEN, SYDVKM. The CDR3 length is 15 residues. V lost 5 bases to trimming and J lost 0 bases; unmatched junction nucleotides: 6. CDR3 region: CASSQLGGANYGYTF. The DNA of the CDR3 is TGTGCCAGCAGTCAGTTAGGGGGCGCTAACTATGGCTACACCTTC.

This sequence joins TRBV2 and TRBJ1-5; 7 nucleotides line up with TRBD1. The CDR3 spans 16 residues. V dropped 1 base and J dropped 0; count of bases not matched to a gene: 3. The germline CDR1 and CDR2 sequences are SNHLY and FYNNEI. CDR3 protein: CASSEGTGISNQPQHF. The CDR3 nucleotides are TGTGCCAGCAGTGAAGGGACAGGAATTAGCAATCAGCCCCAGCATTTT.

The rearrangement joins TRBV5-4 to TRBJ1-6; D unclear. CDR1 is SGHNT, CDR2 YYREEE, per germline (reference sequence). The CDR3 spans 15 residues. V was trimmed by 1 base and J by 0 bases, leaving 5 bases between them. As DNA, the CDR3 is TGTGCCAGCAGCTTGAAGAGCTCCTATAATTCACCCCTCCACTTT. Protein sequence: CASSLKSSYNSPLHF.

This clone was seen only a few times. The rearrangement links TRBV7-9 to TRBJ1-2; tentatively, D is TRBD1 (6 bases). V shed 2 bases and J shed 8 bases, with 18 bases lying between them. This CDR3 has 15 residues. The germline V gene has CDR1 SEHNR and CDR2 FQNEAQ (reference sequence). CDR3 residues: CASSLPGDTFYGYTF. In DNA, the CDR3 is TGTGCCAGCAGCTTACCAGGGGACACTTTCTACGGCTACACCTTC. The variable domain in full, with the rest retrieved from reference TRBV7-9 and TRBJ1-2, is DTGVSQNPRHKITKRGQNVTFRCDPISEHNRLYWYRQTLGQGPEFLTYFQNEAQLEKSRLLSDRFSAERPKGSFSTLEIQRTEQGDSAMYLCASSLPGDTFYGYTFGSGTRLTVV.

This clone was observed once. V is TRBV2 and J is TRBJ1-2; 9 nucleotides align to TRBD1. Per germline, CDR1 SNHLY and CDR2 FYNNEI. The CDR3 sequence is 15 residues long. The V and J ends lost 4 bases and 8 bases, in that order; junction bases with no gene match: 11. The CDR3 sequence is CASSAGTGSQSGYTF. In DNA, the CDR3 is TGTGCCAGCAGTGCGGGGACAGGGTCTCAGTCCGGCTACACCTTC.